Here is one T cell receptor (beta chain) with its context. What it recognizes is unknown. Blood CD4+ CD25-low CD127-high conventional T cells supplied the genomic DNA template. Sequenced by immunoSEQ multiplex PCR; TCRdb stores in-frame clones only, minus some. The sample shows more than 35,000 clones, 85% to 90% of them seen only once. This CDR3 spans 14 amino acids. CDR1 is SGHNT, CDR2 YYREEE, per germline (reference sequence). V lost 2 bases and J lost 2, with 10 bases in between. The data were taken from a study of regulatory and conventional T cells in RAG deficiency. Study conclusions and caveats: In Omenn syndrome, sorted "Tregs" may be peripherally activated cells. Treg unique TCR beta sequences were approximately 99-fold fewer in Omenn syndrome and CID/AS patients than controls. Shorter CDR3s in all patient subsets; >80% Treg-Tconv overlap in Omenn.

These data were also filed under a second study, of regulatory T cells. That source reports: The primer mix had 52 TRBV and 13 TRBJ primers. Regulatory T cells showed the strongest V-J pair restriction and V/J gene skewing among patient repertoires.

The receptor's source is a human donor in good health. What was sequenced was CD4+ effector T cells sorted from blood. V and J are TRBV5-4 and TRBJ2-5, with D maybe TRBD2 (5 bases). CDR3 DNA: TGTGCCAGCAGCTTAAATGAGGGACAAGAGACCCAGTACTTC. Its translation: CASSLNEGQETQYF.